The 23 T cell receptor beta chains reported below all come from one sample, sequenced in a study of blood T cell repertoires in COVID-19. TCRdb's copy holds only in-frame clones and misses some; the assay was immunoSEQ multiplex PCR. The top ten clones hold roughly 15% of a sample with about 170,000 clones, around 80% of them seen once. The sample comprised peripheral blood. These receptors all come from an older woman with COVID-19, enrolled during active disease.

The rearrangement links TRBV18 to TRBJ1-2, with 8 bases fitting TRBD1. Germline V CDR1 and CDR2: KGHSH, LQKENI. The CDR3 contains 13 residues. V shed 4 bases, J shed 7 bases, and the junction held 5 bases outside the gene matches. CDR3 nucleotide sequence: TGTGCCAGCTCACTGGACAGGGTCGCTGGCTACACCTTC. Its protein is CASSLDRVAGYTF.

This clone was detected once. J is TRBJ2-5 and V is TRBV2; D might be TRBD2 (6 bases). The germline gives CDR1 SNHLY, CDR2 FYNNEI. This CDR3 is built from 14 residues. The ends were cut back, 7 bases at V and 8 bases at J, with 20 bases in the middle. CDR3 DNA: TGTGCCAGCATGGGGACTGGGACCTTGGGAACCCAGTACTTC. Its protein is CASMGTGTLGTQYF.

This clone was seen more than once but under ten times. The rearrangement uses TRBV5-5 and TRBJ2-2, with TRBD2 matching 9 bases. The CDR3 loop spans 15 amino acids. After removal of 4 bases from V and 4 bases from J, the junction contained 5 bases not matched to a gene. Germline V CDR1 and CDR2: SGHKS, YYEKEE (reference sequence). The CDR3 spells CASSLSGGLTGELFF. The CDR3 nucleotides read TGTGCCAGCAGCCTTAGCGGGGGTCTCACCGGGGAGCTGTTTTTT.

The chain joins TRBV6-1 to TRBJ1-2, with TRBD1 as a possible D gene (6 bases). V gave up 1 base and J gave up 4 bases, with 10 bases separating them. The CDR3 is 14 residues long. Germline V lookup: CDR1 MNHNS, CDR2 SASEGT. In nucleotides, the CDR3 is TGTGCCAGCAGTGAAGGGACAGCCGTCTATGGCTACACCTTC. Encoded protein: CASSEGTAVYGYTF.

This chain links TRBV14 with TRBJ2-1; TRBD1 matches at 9 bases. Germline values: CDR1 SGHDN, CDR2 FVKESK. The CDR3 consists of 16 residues. V lost 3 bases, J lost 7 bases, and 10 bases stayed unmatched. The CDR3 spells CASSHHRGLRNNEQFF. CDR3 coding DNA: TGTGCCAGCAGCCATCACAGGGGGCTCAGGAATAATGAGCAGTTCTTC.

V gene TRBV5-1 combines with J gene TRBJ2-5; D remains unclear. Trimming took 0 bases from V and 1 from J, leaving 7 bases between them. Germline V gives CDR1 SGHRS, CDR2 YFSETQ. The CDR3 is 14 residues long. DNA of the CDR3: TGCGCCAGCAGCTTGGAATCTACCCAAGAGACCCAGTACTTC. Translating it yields CASSLESTQETQYF. Full variable domain (rest looked up from reference TRBV5-1 and TRBJ2-5): KAGVTQTPRYLIKTRGQQVTLSCSPISGHRSVSWYQQTPGQGLQFLFEYFSETQRNKGNFPGRFSGRQFSNSRSEMNVSTLELGDSALYLCASSLESTQETQYFGPGTRLLVL.

The chain has TRBV4-1 and TRBJ2-1; 7 bases match TRBD2. V was pared by 1 base and J by 15 bases, with 9 bases of the junction left unmatched. This CDR3 has 13 residues. Germline-derived CDR1 and CDR2 are MGHRA and YSYEKL. The CDR3 loop reads CASSQVLSRETFF. CDR3 DNA sequence: TGCGCCAGCAGCCAAGTTCTATCGCGGGAGACGTTCTTC.

In nucleotides, the CDR3 is TGTGCCAGCAGTTTTGGTCCCGGTGCGACCCAGTACTTC. Protein: CASSFGPGATQYF. V usage is TRBV12-3 or TRBV12-4 and J usage is TRBJ2-5, with D unresolved. The CDR3 is made up of 13 amino acids. V lost 3 bases and J 7 bases, leaving 12 bases between the germline ends.

V usage is TRBV7-2 and J usage is TRBJ2-2; D remains unclear. Germline-derived CDR1 and CDR2 are SGHTA and FQGNSA. V was shortened by 1 base and J by 4 bases, with 10 bases between the two germline ends. The CDR3 contains 15 residues. CDR3 residues: CASSLEVTGTGELFF. Here the CDR3 DNA reads TGTGCCAGCAGCTTAGAAGTGACGGGCACCGGGGAGCTGTTTTTT.

This clone was seen a handful of times. This chain uses TRBV7-2 with TRBJ1-6, with D possibly being TRBD1 (5 bases). This CDR3 spans 15 amino acids. The V end lost 11 bases, the J end lost 0 bases, and 14 bases lay between the germline ends. Germline V gene data show CDR1 as SGHTA and CDR2 as FQGNSA. The CDR3 nucleotides read TGTGCCGGATCCAGGGCGAGCTCCTATAATTCACCCCTCCACTTT. Protein sequence: CAGSRASSYNSPLHF.

This chain links TRBV5-1 with TRBJ1-2; D remains unclear. CDR3 length: 15 residues. Trimming removed 5 bases from V and 8 bases from J, with 22 bases in between. From germline, CDR1 is SGHRS and CDR2 YFSETQ. In DNA, the CDR3 is TGCGCCAGCAGAACCGCAGCAGCGGCTCTATACGGCTACACCTTC. Protein sequence: CASRTAAAALYGYTF.

This clone has only one observation. DNA for the CDR3: TGTGCCAGCAGCCCCCACTCTGGGGGAGGGACATACGAGCAGTACTTC. Protein: CASSPHSGGGTYEQYF. The chain couples TRBV28 to TRBJ2-7; possibly TRBD2 for D (7 bases). Germline V gene sequence: CDR1 MDHEN, CDR2 SYDVKM. The germline V and J ends were trimmed by 6 bases and 4 bases, with 22 bases remaining between them. The CDR3 length is 16 residues.

The rearrangement joins TRBV19 to TRBJ1-1; maybe TRBD1 (5 bases). This CDR3 region has 16 residues. Trimming took off 1 base at V and 3 bases at J, with 15 bases between the two ends. Germline loops: CDR1 LNHDA, CDR2 SQIVND (reference sequence). The CDR3 spells CASSIAGRVGDTEAFF. The CDR3, as DNA: TGTGCCAGTAGTATAGCAGGCCGGGTAGGGGACACTGAAGCTTTCTTT.

The chain recombines TRBV24-1 with TRBJ1-2; 8 bases agree with TRBD1. The CDR3 runs 13 residues. V was clipped by 11 bases and J by 3 bases; unmatched bases: 7. Germline CDR1 and CDR2: KGHDR and SFDVKD. CDR3 nucleotides: TGTGCCAGCAGGGGGCGCCTGGACTATGGCTACACCTTC. This sequence encodes CASRGRLDYGYTF.

The rearrangement links TRBV28 to TRBJ2-7, with 8 bases fitting TRBD1. CDR1 is MDHEN, CDR2 SYDVKM, per germline. There are 15 residues in the CDR3. V lost 4 bases and J lost 2; bases outside the gene matches: 7. In DNA, the CDR3 is TGTGCCAGCAGTTCAACCGGGACAGGACCCTACGAGCAGTACGTC. Protein sequence: CASSSTGTGPYEQYV.

The chain has TRBV3-1 (or the pseudogene TRBV3-2) and TRBJ1-3; perhaps TRBD1 as D (6 bases). The germline gives CDR1 LGHDT, CDR2 YNNKEL (reference sequence). V lost 6 bases, J lost 0 bases, and 18 bases lay in between. CDR3 length: 17 amino acids. The CDR3 spells CASRPQGTGSSGNTIYF. CDR3 bases: TGTGCCAGCAGACCACAGGGTACAGGCTCCTCTGGAAACACCATATATTTT.

This chain links TRBV14 with TRBJ1-5; 7 bases are shared with TRBD1. The germline CDR1 and CDR2 sequences are SGHDN and FVKESK. V gave up 2 bases and J gave up 3 bases; unmatched junction bases: 1. The CDR3 runs to 14 residues. The CDR3 sequence is CASSQTGDNQPQHF. CDR3 DNA sequence: TGTGCCAGCAGCCAAACAGGGGACAATCAGCCCCAGCATTTT.

A note on this clone: The junction does not match germline at one end; this may be a read error. The genes are TRBV15 and TRBJ1-2, with TRBD1 identical over 8 bases. The CDR3 is 13 residues long. CDR1 and CDR2 from the germline V gene are LNHNV and YYDKDF (reference sequence). This chain's CDR3 is CATSSSPGQVLSF. The CDR3 bases are TGTGCCACCAGCAGTTCCCCGGGACAGGTCCTATCCTTC.

This chain uses TRBV3-1 (or the pseudogene TRBV3-2) with TRBJ2-5; D possibly corresponds to TRBD2 (6 bases). The CDR3 is made up of 13 amino acids. Germline V gives CDR1 LGHDT, CDR2 YNNKEL (reference sequence). V was pared by 3 bases and J by 6 bases, with 11 bases between. The CDR3 nucleotides read TGTGCCAGCAGCCAGGGGAGGCCGCAGACCCAGTACTTC. It is translated as CASSQGRPQTQYF.

The chain couples TRBV14 to TRBJ2-2; 8 bases map to TRBD1. The CDR3 has 16 amino acids. V lost 2 bases to trimming and J lost 0 bases; unmatched junction nucleotides: 2. The germline CDR1 and CDR2 sequences are SGHDN and FVKESK. CDR3 region: CASSQYRGANTGELFF. CDR3 DNA sequence: TGTGCCAGCAGCCAATACAGGGGGGCGAACACCGGGGAGCTGTTTTTT.

J is TRBJ2-5 and V is TRBV13; 9 bases agree with TRBD2. The CDR3 contains 16 residues. The V segment lost 1 base and the J segment 1 base; nucleotides outside the gene matches: 4. The germline gives CDR1 PRHDT, CDR2 FYEKMQ (reference sequence). CDR3 coding DNA: TGTGCCAGCAGCTTAGTGGTAGCGGGGGCCCAAGAGACCCAGTACTTC. Its protein is CASSLVVAGAQETQYF. Full variable domain (remainder filled in from reference TRBV13 and TRBJ2-5): AAGVIQSPRHLIKEKRETATLKCYPIPRHDTVYWYQQGPGQDPQFLISFYEKMQSDKGSIPDRFSAQQFSDYHSELNMSSLELGDSALYFCASSLVVAGAQETQYFGPGTRLLVL.

The chain uses TRBV5-5 and TRBJ2-5; no clear D gene. V lost 0 bases to trimming and J lost 4 bases, with 10 bases between them. The CDR3 covers 14 residues. Germline CDR1 is SGHKS and CDR2 is YYEKEE (reference sequence). The CDR3 nucleotides read TGTGCCAGCAGCTTGGCTTTGTCTCCAGAGACCCAGTACTTC. Encoded protein: CASSLALSPETQYF. The variable domain in full, with the rest retrieved from reference TRBV5-5 and TRBJ2-5, is DAGVTQSPTHLIKTRGQQVTLRCSPISGHKSVSWYQQVLGQGPQFIFQYYEKEERGRGNFPDRFSARQFPNYSSELNVNALLLGDSALYLCASSLALSPETQYFGPGTRLLVL.

V is TRBV7-2 and J is TRBJ2-5, with 13 bases aligning to TRBD2. The CDR3 consists of 16 residues. Per germline, CDR1 SGHTA and CDR2 FQGNSA. The ends lost 5 bases at V and 2 bases at J; junction bases unmatched: 5. The CDR3 reads CASSPRLAGGQETQYF. Here the CDR3 DNA reads TGTGCCAGCAGCCCGAGACTAGCGGGGGGACAAGAGACCCAGTACTTC.